This T cell receptor beta chain was sequenced for a study of T cells in Graves' hyperthyroidism and ophthalmopathy. Study-wide findings and caveats: Blood also showed most of the thyroid clonotypes that were expanded above 0.001. A model of 13 V-J features distinguished ophthalmopathy from stable hyperthyroidism.

In its sample, this clonotype was seen a few times. Its target is not known. Researchers took RNA transcripts and amplified the TCR beta CDR3 regions from them. Using the HTBI primer set, a first-round RT-PCR was run on the TCR CDR3. TCRdb passed the multiplex PCR reads through MiXCR, listing each CDR3 protein once. The repertoire holds 600,000 or so distinct CDR3 sequences, with about 14% as singletons. From around 11 ml of fresh peripheral blood, PBMCs were isolated. In germline, CDR1 is SGHDT, CDR2 YYEEEE. Trimming pared 4 bases from V and 0 bases from J, leaving 11 bases between. The CDR3 has 15 residues.

This TCR derives from a woman between 45 and 60 years old with Graves' ophthalmopathy. V gene TRBV5-6 combines with J gene TRBJ1-3; D gene ambiguous. The sequenced sample consisted of blood. Here the CDR3 DNA reads TGTGCCAGCAGCGGAAGAAGCTTCTCTGGAAACACCATATATTTT. It encodes CASSGRSFSGNTIYF. Full variable domain (rest looked up from reference TRBV5-6 and TRBJ1-3): DAGVTQSPTHLIKTRGQQVTLRCSPKSGHDTVSWYQQALGQGPQFIFQYYEEEERQRGNFPDRFSGHQFPNYSSELNVNALLLGDSALYLCASSGRSFSGNTIYFGEGSWLTVV.